Listed below are T cell receptor beta chains from one sample, sequenced in a study of shared clonotypes between healthy human individuals. Method: immunoSEQ multiplex PCR; TCRdb's copy keeps in-frame clones and lacks some. The repertoire has over a million clones, around 74% of them found once; the top ten carry about 1.5%. The sample taken for sequencing was memory CD4+ T cells sorted from blood. The receptors here all came from a man younger than 30 in good health. Each CDR3 is given with its conserved first and last residue. The D gene is left open where the match is weak. The listing skips clone size in some rows; elsewhere it reads once, few, many or a size class.

TRBV6-6,NA,TRBD2,TRBJ2-3,TGTGCCAGCAGTGGACTAGCGCCGAGCACAGATACGCAGTATTTT,CASSGLAPSTDTQYF
TRBV28,NA,NA,TRBJ2-7,TGTGCCAGCAGTGCTCCGGGACATTCTTACGAGCAGTACTTC,CASSAPGHSYEQYF
TRBV9,NA,NA,TRBJ1-1,TGTGCCAGCAGCGCCGACGGCCTATGGGCTGAAGCTTTCTTT,CASSADGLWAEAFF
TRBV6-4,once,NA,TRBJ1-6,TGTGCCAGCAGGAAGACAGCTTCTGATAATTCACCCCTCCACTTT,CASRKTASDNSPLHF
TRBV6-5,few,NA,TRBJ2-7,TGTGCCAGCAGTTACGACTACGAGCAGTACTTC,CASSYDYEQYF
TRBV30,once,NA,TRBJ2-1,TGTGCCTGGAGTAAAGGCCGTCTGATGGGTGAGCAGTTCTTC,CAWSKGRLMGEQFF
TRBV10-3,NA,NA,TRBJ2-1,TGTGCCATCAGTGAGGGAGACTACCGACCCTACAATGAGCAGTTCTTC,CAISEGDYRPYNEQFF
TRBV4-1,many,NA,TRBJ2-7,TGCGCCAGCAGCCAAGAACGACGGACGGAGACCTACGAGCAGTACTTC,CASSQERRTETYEQYF
TRBV28,few,TRBD2,TRBJ2-2,TGTGCCAGCAGTTCGGGACTAGCGGGCCGCGCGAACACCGGGGAGCTGTTTTTT,CASSSGLAGRANTGELFF
TRBV9,NA,NA,TRBJ2-1,TGTGCCAGCAATGAGGGGTTCTCCTACAATGAGCAGTTCTTC,CASNEGFSYNEQFF
TRBV28,NA,TRBD1,TRBJ2-7,TGTGCCAGCAGTTTAGCCAGGGGGCTAGGCGAGCAGTACTTC,CASSLARGLGEQYF
TRBV5-1,NA,TRBD1,TRBJ1-2,TGCGCCAGCAGCCCTAGACTTACAGGGGCCCACTATGGCTACACCTTC,CASSPRLTGAHYGYTF
TRBV7-2,NA,NA,TRBJ1-2,TGTGCCAGCAGCAAGGGGCAGGGCTATGGCTACACCTTC,CASSKGQGYGYTF
TRBV5-1,many,NA,TRBJ1-2,TGCGCCAGCAGCCCTCTTTCGGGACCGACCAACTATGGCTACACCTTC,CASSPLSGPTNYGYTF
TRBV28,NA,NA,TRBJ2-5,TGTGCCAGCAGCCTTATCAGGAGCGCGGAGACCCAGTACTTC,CASSLIRSAETQYF
TRBV7-9,NA,TRBD1,TRBJ2-7,TGTGCCAGCAGCTTTACAGGGGTTTACGAGCAGTACTTC,CASSFTGVYEQYF
TRBV9,NA,NA,TRBJ1-3,TGTGCCAGCAGCTACTCAGGGAGCGGAAACACCATATATTTT,CASSYSGSGNTIYF
TRBV5-1,NA,NA,TRBJ1-6,TGCGCCAGCAGCTTGGCCTCAGAGAGAAATTCACCCCTCCACTTT,CASSLASERNSPLHF
TRBV10-3,NA,NA,TRBJ1-6,TGTGCCATCAGGGCTCAAAATTCACCCCTCCACTTT,CAIRAQNSPLHF
TRBV7-2,NA,TRBD1,TRBJ2-3,TGTGCCAGCAGCCCCAGGACAGGGGCAAACACAGATACGCAGTATTTT,CASSPRTGANTDTQYF
TRBV28,NA,NA,TRBJ1-5,TGTGCCAGCAGGGTCCCACAGGGCGGTCAGCCCCAGCATTTT,CASRVPQGGQPQHF
TRBV7-8,NA,TRBD2,TRBJ2-5,TGTGCCAGCAGCTTAGCGCTCGGGGCGGGAGAAGAGACCCAGTACTTC,CASSLALGAGEETQYF
TRBV6-1,NA,NA,TRBJ1-5,TGTGCCAGCAGATCGGACGGGGGGTGGGATCAGCCCCAGCATTTT,CASRSDGGWDQPQHF
TRBV6-1,NA,TRBD1,TRBJ2-5,TGTGCCAGCAGGGACAGGGTCGAGGAGACCCAGTACTTC,CASRDRVEETQYF
TRBV21-1,NA,NA,TRBJ1-2,TGTGCCAGCAGCGAAGGGGGACACGATAACTATGGCTACACCTTC,CASSEGGHDNYGYTF
TRBV20-1,NA,NA,TRBJ2-3,TGCAGTGCTAGCGGGCCAGATACGCAGTATTTT,CSASGPDTQYF
TRBV5-4,NA,TRBD2,TRBJ2-5,TGTGCCAGCAGCCGCATTGGCGCGGGGGAGACGACTGAGACCCAGTACTTC,CASSRIGAGETTETQYF
TRBV5-4,many,TRBD1,TRBJ1-1,TGTGCCAGCAGCTTCGGACAGGGAGGGAGGAACACTGAAGCTTTCTTT,CASSFGQGGRNTEAFF
TRBV5-1,few,TRBD2,TRBJ2-1,TGCGCCAGCAGCTTTAGGCCGGCGGGAGAGAAAACATATGAGCAGTTCTTC,CASSFRPAGEKTYEQFF